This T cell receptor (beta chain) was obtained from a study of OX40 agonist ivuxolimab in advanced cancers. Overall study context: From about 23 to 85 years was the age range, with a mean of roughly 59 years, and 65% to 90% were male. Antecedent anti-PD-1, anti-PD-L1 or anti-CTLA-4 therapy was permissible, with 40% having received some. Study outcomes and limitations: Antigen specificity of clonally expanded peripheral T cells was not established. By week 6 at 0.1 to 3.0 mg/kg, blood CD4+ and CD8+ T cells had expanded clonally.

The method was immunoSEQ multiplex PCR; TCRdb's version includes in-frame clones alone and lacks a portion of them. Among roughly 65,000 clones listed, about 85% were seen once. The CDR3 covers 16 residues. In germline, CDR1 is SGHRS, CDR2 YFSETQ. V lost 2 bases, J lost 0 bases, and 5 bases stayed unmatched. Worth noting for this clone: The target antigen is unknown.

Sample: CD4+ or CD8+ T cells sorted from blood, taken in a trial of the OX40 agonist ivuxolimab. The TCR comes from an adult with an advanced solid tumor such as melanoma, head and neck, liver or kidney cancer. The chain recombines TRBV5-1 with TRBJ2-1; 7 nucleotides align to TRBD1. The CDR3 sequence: CASSFGTDHSYNEQFF. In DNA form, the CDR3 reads TGCGCCAGCAGCTTTGGGACAGACCACTCCTACAATGAGCAGTTCTTC.